This entry lists 31 T cell receptor beta chains sequenced from one sample in a study of cytomegalovirus exposure and HLA in healthy donors. Researchers ran the PCR with 60 Vbeta and 13 Jbeta primers. The repertoire was sequenced with immunoSEQ multiplex PCR; TCRdb's copy has only in-frame clones and lacks some. The sample contains roughly 150,000 clones, about 80% of which appear only once. The source material was PBMCs. All receptors derive from a man aged 50 to 59 in good health and CMV-seropositive.

This clone appeared a few times. This chain connects TRBV5-1 to TRBJ2-7; 9 bases match TRBD1. CDR1 and CDR2 from the germline V gene are SGHRS and YFSETQ. Trimming removed 5 bases from V and 1 base from J; junction bases left unmatched: 4. The CDR3 is made up of 14 amino acids. The CDR3 DNA reads as TGCGCCAGCAGGGGGGGGACAGGGTCCTACGAGCAGTACTTC. This codes for CASRGGTGSYEQYF.

This clone was counted only a few times. This chain links TRBV4-1 with TRBJ1-1, with 10 bases matching TRBD1. CDR3 length equals 14 residues. V was pared by 3 bases and J by 6 bases, with 4 bases of the junction left unmatched. CDR1 is MGHRA and CDR2 is YSYEKL in the germline V gene. DNA of the CDR3: TGCGCCAGCAGCCAGGGACAGGGGTTGGCTGAAGCTTTCTTT. Residues: CASSQGQGLAEAFF.

This clone was found a few times. The chain has TRBV4-3 and TRBJ1-6; D is undetermined. The CDR3 sequence is 16 residues long. Trimming took 1 base from V and 5 from J, leaving 12 bases between them. Germline loops: CDR1 LGHNA, CDR2 YSLEER. CDR3 nucleotides: TGCGCCAGCAGCCAAGGGTACAGCCCAGATAATTCACCCCTCCACTTT. This gives the protein CASSQGYSPDNSPLHF.

The V call is TRBV2, the J call TRBJ1-5, with D perhaps TRBD1 (5 bases). This CDR3 contains 13 residues. Between the trimmed V and J ends, which lost 4 bases and 6 bases, there was a span of 10 bases. Germline loops: CDR1 SNHLY, CDR2 FYNNEI. The CDR3 DNA reads TGTGCCAGCAGTGGGGGGGAGGGTCAGCCCCAGCATTTT. It codes for CASSGGEGQPQHF.

This sequence joins TRBV7-2 and TRBJ2-2; D remains ambiguous. The CDR3 is 15 amino acids. Trimming shortened V by 2 bases and J by 2 bases, and 9 bases separated the two germline ends. CDR1 SGHTA and CDR2 FQGNSA come from the germline V gene. CDR3 nucleotide sequence: TGTGCCAGCAGCTTACCACCCAGTAACACCGGGGAGCTGTTTTTT. Protein sequence: CASSLPPSNTGELFF. Looking up the rest from reference TRBV7-2 and TRBJ2-2 gives the full variable domain: GAGVSQSPSNKVTEKGKDVELRCDPISGHTALYWYRQSLGQGLEFLIYFQGNSAPDKSGLPSDRFSAERTGGSVSTLTIQRTQQEDSAVYLCASSLPPSNTGELFFGEGSRLTVL.

CDR3 in amino acids: CASRGTEFNYGYTF. The CDR3 coding sequence is TGTGCCAGTAGGGGGACAGAGTTTAACTATGGCTACACCTTC. The chain has TRBV19 and TRBJ1-2, with 7 positions matching TRBD1. Germline CDR1 LNHDA, CDR2 SQIVND (reference sequence). Unmatched junction bases numbered 5, after V lost 6 bases and J lost 1 base. The CDR3 totals 14 residues.

The J gene is TRBJ2-1, the V gene TRBV5-1, with 7 positions matching TRBD2. The V gene end was trimmed by 4 bases and the J gene end by 3 bases; junction bases not matched to a gene: 4. The CDR3 length is 14 residues. CDR1 is SGHRS and CDR2 is YFSETQ in the germline V gene. CDR3 sequence reads: CASSPGTNYNEQFF. DNA of the CDR3: TGCGCCAGCAGCCCCGGGACTAACTACAATGAGCAGTTCTTC.

This clone was found a few times. The J gene is TRBJ1-2, the V gene TRBV2; D is unresolved. This CDR3 is 12 amino acids long. With 2 bases removed from V and 7 bases from J, the gap between germline ends came to 8 bases. Germline values: CDR1 SNHLY, CDR2 FYNNEI. CDR3 in amino acids: CASSERQSGYTF. CDR3 nucleotides: TGTGCCAGCAGTGAACGACAAAGTGGCTACACCTTC.

The J gene is TRBJ2-2, the V gene TRBV9, with D maybe TRBD2 (6 bases). Germline CDR1 SGDLS, CDR2 YYNGEE. V was clipped by 4 bases and J by 3 bases, with 13 bases between them. The CDR3 runs 15 residues. The CDR3 loop is CASSLGWGDTGELFF. The CDR3 DNA sequence: TGTGCCAGCAGCCTCGGGTGGGGGGACACCGGGGAGCTGTTTTTT.

V gene TRBV5-1 combines with J gene TRBJ2-7; 7 bases are shared with TRBD1. The germline V gene has CDR1 SGHRS and CDR2 YFSETQ. V lost 4 bases, J lost 6 bases, and 16 bases stayed unmatched. The CDR3 spans 16 residues. CDR3: CASSQRSAQGVGEQYF. The CDR3 nucleotides read TGCGCCAGCAGCCAAAGGTCGGCGCAGGGGGTTGGCGAGCAGTACTTC.

This chain joins TRBV6-5 and TRBJ1-2, with D perhaps matching TRBD1 (6 bases). The V and J ends lost 2 bases and 7 bases respectively, with 20 bases between them. The V gene's germline CDR1 is MNHEY and CDR2 SVGAGI. The CDR3 has 16 amino acids. CDR3 in amino acids: CASSYGGGGGLGGYTF. DNA for the CDR3: TGTGCCAGCAGTTACGGAGGAGGCGGGGGGCTTGGTGGCTACACCTTC.

This chain joins TRBV18 and TRBJ1-2; maybe TRBD1 (5 bases). V lost 6 bases and J lost 8, with 22 bases in between. The germline V gene encodes CDR1 KGHSH and CDR2 LQKENI. The CDR3 is 15 residues long. The CDR3 region has the DNA TGTGCCAGCTCCATCAACAATAGGGGTCCTGAAGGCTACACCTTC. This sequence encodes CASSINNRGPEGYTF.

CDR3 sequence: CASSPEASLGYTF. As DNA, the CDR3 is TGTGCCAGCAGCCCAGAGGCATCTCTTGGCTACACCTTC. This sequence joins TRBV11-2 and TRBJ1-2; D remains unclear. The germline gives CDR1 SGHAT, CDR2 FQNNGV. V shed 5 bases and J shed 7 bases, with 14 bases lying between them. CDR3 size: 13 residues.

The chain is built from TRBV29-1 and TRBJ1-2, with TRBD1 matching over 9 bases. The germline V gene encodes CDR1 SQVTM and CDR2 ANQGSEA. This CDR3 has 16 amino acids. The V and J ends lost 4 bases and 0 bases, in that order; junction bases with no gene match: 9. The CDR3 is CSVGDRERPSNYGYTF. The CDR3 nucleotides read TGCAGCGTTGGGGACAGGGAGAGACCATCTAACTATGGCTACACCTTC. The variable domain in full, with the rest retrieved from reference TRBV29-1 and TRBJ1-2, is SAVISQKPSRDICQRGTSLTIQCQVDSQVTMMFWYRQQPGQSLTLIATANQGSEATYESGFVIDKFPISRPNLTFSTLTVSNMSPEDSSIYLCSVGDRERPSNYGYTFGSGTRLTVV.

This clone was detected a few times. The chain carries TRBV28 and TRBJ2-5; the match to TRBD1 covers 7 bases. V dropped 6 bases and J dropped 7; count of bases not matched to a gene: 14. The germline gives CDR1 MDHEN, CDR2 SYDVKM. The CDR3 is 15 amino acids. As DNA, the CDR3 is TGTGCCAGCAGATCGGGACAGCTGCTCCCAGGGACCCAGTACTTC. Amino acid sequence: CASRSGQLLPGTQYF.

The chain is built from TRBV18 and TRBJ1-1; possible D gene TRBD1, 6 bases. Germline V gives CDR1 KGHSH, CDR2 LQKENI. The CDR3 has 19 amino acids. V was pared by 2 bases and J by 0 bases, with 22 bases between. The CDR3 is CASSPRGISRGGMNTEAFF. CDR3 nucleotide sequence: TGTGCCAGCTCACCAAGGGGTATTAGTAGGGGGGGAATGAACACTGAAGCTTTCTTT.

V is TRBV6-5 and J is TRBJ2-2; the match to TRBD1 covers 9 bases. Germline CDR1 is MNHEY and CDR2 is SVGAGI. The CDR3 is 14 residues long. V gave up 0 bases and J gave up 9 bases; unmatched junction bases: 2. The CDR3 sequence is CASSYSTGGRELFF. The CDR3 nucleotides read TGTGCCAGCAGTTACTCAACAGGGGGCAGGGAGCTGTTTTTT.

This chain joins TRBV27 and TRBJ1-2; D gene unclear. CDR1 and CDR2 from the germline V gene are MNHEY and SMNVEV (reference sequence). Trimming pared 2 bases from V and 4 bases from J, leaving 14 bases between. The CDR3 sequence is 15 residues long. CDR3 sequence (DNA): TGTGCCAGCAGTTTAACTGGCCTCGGGTTCTATGGCTACACCTTC. Translated, it gives CASSLTGLGFYGYTF.

The sample holds one count of this clone. The CDR3 region has the DNA TGTGCCAGCAGCTTAGCGAACCCGGGACAGGGATATGGCTACACCTTC. Translating gives CASSLANPGQGYGYTF. The chain is built from TRBV7-9 and TRBJ1-2; 9 bases align to TRBD1. The CDR3 contains 16 residues. Losses at the gene ends were 0 bases for V and 5 bases for J; bases not matched to a gene: 7. Germline lookup yields CDR1 SEHNR and CDR2 FQNEAQ (reference sequence). Full variable domain (outside the CDR3, taken from reference TRBV7-9 and TRBJ1-2): DTGVSQNPRHKITKRGQNVTFRCDPISEHNRLYWYRQTLGQGPEFLTYFQNEAQLEKSRLLSDRFSAERPKGSFSTLEIQRTEQGDSAMYLCASSLANPGQGYGYTFGSGTRLTVV.

This clone was found once. This chain joins TRBV11-3 and TRBJ2-3; maybe TRBD2 (5 bases). Looked up from germline, CDR1 is SGHNT and CDR2 is YENEEA. The CDR3 consists of 15 residues. The ends were cut back, 0 bases at V and 2 bases at J, with 9 bases in the middle. The CDR3 protein is CASSLEGRPTDTQYF. DNA of the CDR3: TGTGCCAGCAGCTTAGAGGGGAGACCCACAGATACGCAGTATTTT. Supplemented by reference TRBV11-3 and TRBJ2-3, the full variable domain reads EAGVVQSPRYKIIEKKQPVAFWCNPISGHNTLYWYLQNLGQGPELLIRYENEEAVDDSQLPKDRFSAERLKGVDSTLKIQPAELGDSAVYLCASSLEGRPTDTQYFGPGTRLTVL.

The rearrangement links TRBV11-2 to TRBJ1-6, with a tentative D call TRBD1 (5 bases). CDR3 length: 15 amino acids. Germline lookup yields CDR1 SGHAT and CDR2 FQNNGV. Trimming pared 2 bases from V and 4 bases from J, leaving 9 bases between. The CDR3 here is CASSLTGGYNSPLHF. Written as DNA, the CDR3 is TGTGCCAGCAGCTTAACGGGGGGTTATAATTCACCCCTCCACTTT.

This clone has a handful of counts. This chain uses TRBV7-9 with TRBJ1-3; 9 nucleotides match TRBD1. This CDR3 is 17 amino acids long. The V segment lost 0 bases and the J segment 4 bases; nucleotides outside the gene matches: 7. From germline, CDR1 is SEHNR and CDR2 FQNEAQ (reference sequence). In DNA, the CDR3 is TGTGCCAGCAGCTTAGCCATGGGACAGGGCAAGGGAAACACCATATATTTT. It yields the protein CASSLAMGQGKGNTIYF.

The V call is TRBV5-1, the J call TRBJ1-3, with D possibly being TRBD1 (6 bases). The CDR3 sequence is 16 residues long. The germline CDR1 and CDR2 sequences are SGHRS and YFSETQ. Trimming pared 4 bases from V and 0 bases from J, leaving 14 bases between. CDR3 protein: CASSVQGLSSGNTIYF. The DNA for the CDR3 is TGCGCCAGCAGCGTACAGGGATTGTCCTCTGGAAACACCATATATTTT.

This clone was observed a handful of times. V usage is TRBV5-1 and J usage is TRBJ1-6; TRBD1 aligns across 10 bases. Trimming took 4 bases from V and 5 from J; bases not matched to a gene: 6. This CDR3 is built from 16 residues. The germline CDR1 and CDR2 sequences are SGHRS and YFSETQ. CDR3 protein: CASSLLGQGDNSPLHF. The DNA of the CDR3 is TGCGCCAGCAGCCTACTAGGACAGGGGGATAATTCACCCCTCCACTTT.

J is TRBJ2-7 and V is TRBV7-9; weak D call: TRBD1 (5 bases). There are 13 residues in the CDR3. V gave up 1 base and J gave up 3 bases, with 7 bases separating them. Per the germline V gene, CDR1 is SEHNR and CDR2 is FQNEAQ (reference sequence). The CDR3 nucleotides are TGTGCCAGCAGCTTAGAGGGGTACTACGAGCAGTACTTC. Translation: CASSLEGYYEQYF.

This clone was detected only a few times. This chain joins TRBV19 and TRBJ1-4, with 7 bases lining up with TRBD1. CDR1 is LNHDA, CDR2 SQIVND, per germline (reference sequence). The CDR3 length is 16 residues. With V trimmed by 4 bases and J by 5 bases, 10 bases remained unmatched. The CDR3 nucleotides read TGTGCCAGTAGTACCTCCAATCGGGGACAGAATGAAAAACTGTTTTTT. Protein sequence: CASSTSNRGQNEKLFF.

This clone occurred a few times. The J gene is TRBJ2-2, the V gene TRBV30; 8 bases line up with TRBD1. The CDR3 runs 12 residues. CDR1 is GTSNPN, CDR2 SVGIG, per germline (reference sequence). V lost 5 bases and J lost 5; bases outside the gene matches: 1. CDR3: CAWGQGTGELFF. The CDR3 nucleotides are TGTGCCTGGGGACAGGGAACCGGGGAGCTGTTTTTT.

V and J are TRBV5-1 and TRBJ1-2; 10 bases map to TRBD1. Trimming removed 3 bases from V and 3 bases from J; junction bases left unmatched: 2. CDR1 is SGHRS, CDR2 YFSETQ, per germline. The CDR3 has 14 amino acids. CDR3 protein: CASSWGQGYYGYTF. CDR3 DNA sequence: TGCGCCAGCAGCTGGGGACAGGGGTACTATGGCTACACCTTC.

The chain couples TRBV19 to TRBJ1-2, with unresolved D. V lost 4 bases to trimming and J lost 2 bases, with 5 bases between them. CDR1 LNHDA and CDR2 SQIVND come from the germline V gene (reference sequence). The CDR3 has 12 amino acids. CDR3 in amino acids: CASSKQNYGYTF. The CDR3 DNA sequence: TGTGCCAGTAGTAAACAGAACTATGGCTACACCTTC.

This chain links TRBV28 with TRBJ1-4; D perhaps matches TRBD1 (5 bases). Germline values: CDR1 MDHEN, CDR2 SYDVKM. V was shortened by 2 bases and J by 15 bases, with 13 bases between the two germline ends. CDR3 length equals 12 residues. The CDR3 nucleotides read TGTGCCAGCAGTTTACGGGGGAAAAGATTGTTTTTT. Its translation is CASSLRGKRLFF.

The J gene is TRBJ1-1, the V gene TRBV6-1; no definite D call. The CDR3 consists of 12 residues. Germline V gene data show CDR1 as MNHNS and CDR2 as SASEGT. V was clipped by 4 bases and J by 3 bases, with 6 bases between them. The CDR3 sequence is CASSAADTEAFF. The CDR3 coding sequence is TGTGCCAGCAGTGCGGCGGACACTGAAGCTTTCTTT.